The rows below give T cell receptor beta chains drawn from one sample of a study of cytomegalovirus exposure and HLA in healthy donors. Method: immunoSEQ multiplex PCR; TCRdb's copy keeps in-frame clones and lacks some. The sample consists of under 200,000 clones, nearly 90% of them appearing once. The specimen was PBMCs. Source of these receptors: a woman between 18 and 29 years old in good health and CMV-seropositive. Each CDR3 is given with its conserved first and last residue. A D gene is named only where the DNA matches it firmly. Part of the rows lack a size; the others show once, few, many or a class for expanded clones.

J | size | V | D | DNA | CDR3
TRBJ1-5 | NA | TRBV28 | TRBD1 | TGTGCCAGCAGACAGGGGGCGCGGGGCAATCAGCCCCAGCATTTT | CASRQGARGNQPQHF
TRBJ2-7 | NA | TRBV5-1 | TRBD2 | TGCGCCAGCAGCTCCGGACTAGCGGGAGCCTACGAGCAGTACTTC | CASSSGLAGAYEQYF
TRBJ1-5 | NA | TRBV19 | TRBD1 | TGTGCCAGTAGTGGGGACAGCCAGCCCCAGCATTTT | CASSGDSQPQHF
TRBJ2-1 | NA | TRBV4-1 | TRBD2 | TGCGCCAGCAGCCAAGATCAGAGCGGGAGTCGGTATGAGCAGTTCTTC | CASSQDQSGSRYEQFF
TRBJ2-7 | NA | TRBV6-5 | NA | TGTGCCAGTCATCAGGGGAAAGGCGAGCAGTACTTC | CASHQGKGEQYF
TRBJ1-1 | NA | TRBV7-3 | NA | TGTGCCAGCAGCACCACAGGAAACACTGAAGCTTTCTTT | CASSTTGNTEAFF
TRBJ2-7 | once | TRBV6-1 | TRBD2 | TGTGCCAGCAGTTTAAGCGGGGGCAGGTACGAGCAGTACTTC | CASSLSGGRYEQYF
TRBJ2-7 | NA | TRBV28 | NA | TGTGCCAGCAGTTTAAGTTGGGCCGAGCAGTACTTC | CASSLSWAEQYF
TRBJ2-2 | NA | TRBV25-1 | NA | TGTGCCAGCAGTGCGGGAACCTTGGACACCGGGGAGCTGTTTTTT | CASSAGTLDTGELFF
TRBJ1-5 | NA | TRBV30 | NA | TGTGCCTGGAGCCCCGGGGGTGGAAATAATCAGCCCCAGCATTTT | CAWSPGGGNNQPQHF
TRBJ1-2 | NA | TRBV5-4 | TRBD1 | TGTGCCAGCAGCCCATACAGGGGCCCTAACTATGGCTACACCTTC | CASSPYRGPNYGYTF
TRBJ2-2 | NA | TRBV18 | NA | TGTGCCAGCTCACCAATAGTGTCCACCGGGGAGCTGTTTTTT | CASSPIVSTGELFF